Listed below are T cell receptor beta chains from one sample, sequenced in a study of CD4+ T cells in melanoma. Libraries were prepared by immunoSEQ multiplex PCR; TCRdb keeps only in-frame clonotypes and omits some of them. The sample includes approximately 14,000 clones, around two thirds of them seen just once. Material for sequencing was cells from a culture (not recorded whether cultured in vitro). The receptors here all came from a human donor with melanoma. CDR3s leave out the opening cysteine and the closing phenylalanine or tryptophan.

TRBV27,TRBJ2-7,ASSPWTGKYEQY
TRBV4-2,TRBJ2-3,ASSQDRASGGTDTQY
TRBV4-2,TRBJ1-2,ASSFDRTGISYT
TRBV7-9,TRBJ2-3,ASSSGTHLIDTQY
TRBV5-6,TRBJ2-2,ASSPFLGGTGELF
TRBV6-1,TRBJ2-7,ASSSGTGVSEQY
TRBV10-1,TRBJ2-7,ASSPDRRPYEQY
TRBV11-3,TRBJ2-7,ASSLSGVSYEQY
TRBV14,TRBJ2-1,ASSQGRRGASPEQF
TRBV7-9,TRBJ2-7,ASSSTGIGEQY
TRBV2,TRBJ1-2,ASSERGLDLVIRGYT
TRBV2,TRBJ1-5,ASNVDSNQPQH
TRBV9,TRBJ2-3,ASSVDGGYTDTQY
TRBV5-1,TRBJ1-2,ASRGLLNYGYT
TRBV7-3,TRBJ2-3,ASSLVSTDTQY
TRBV6-5,TRBJ1-2,ASSLQDYYGYT
TRBV19,TRBJ1-5,ASSHYSNQPQH
TRBV4-2,TRBJ1-5,ASSQDALPNQPQH
TRBV7-6,TRBJ1-3,ASSTLASGNTIY
TRBV12-5,TRBJ1-3,ASGLLQDRIY
TRBV5-1,TRBJ1-1,ASSRGFGGEAF
TRBV19,TRBJ1-5,ASTRGGQPQH
TRBV19,TRBJ1-5,ATSRPRNSNQPQH
TRBV7-8,TRBJ2-2,ASSLNPGTRELF
TRBV30,TRBJ2-1,AWSPRGVYEQF
TRBV2,TRBJ2-2,ASTQGQGATGELF
TRBV18,TRBJ2-1,ASSPSGEQF
TRBV10-2,TRBJ2-1,ASSPGLAGINEQF
TRBV19,TRBJ1-5,ASSTGRINQPQH
TRBV7-9,TRBJ1-1,ASSSHQGNTEAF
TRBV2,TRBJ1-4,ASSEGGGEKLF
TRBV18,TRBJ1-5,ASSPTTQTNQPQH
TRBV2,TRBJ2-3,ASRVRAGGGTDTQY
TRBV10-3,TRBJ2-1,AISELTDNEQF
TRBV30,TRBJ2-1,AWNKGYNEQF
TRBV25-1,TRBJ2-1,ASSARQVRYNEQF
TRBV5-1,TRBJ2-7,ASSLEPGNAYEQY
TRBV11-2,TRBJ2-1,ASSLDRYGEQF
TRBV5-1,TRBJ2-5,ASSLTGGAGETQY
TRBV10-3,TRBJ1-5,AISDSNQPQH
TRBV7-2,TRBJ2-7,ASRKDYQVALEQY
TRBV30,TRBJ2-5,AWSVGGGETQY
TRBV19,TRBJ1-6,ASSVLSTGSNSPLH
TRBV4-1,TRBJ1-3,ASSSPTAAGNTIY
TRBV5-1,TRBJ1-2,ASSLGQGLRGYT
TRBV5-4,TRBJ1-1,ASSLRSENTEAF
TRBV5-6,TRBJ2-3,ASSPTGSDTQY
TRBV6-1,TRBJ1-2,ASRGRTGVFGYT
TRBV5-1,TRBJ1-3,ASSVDNPYSGNTIY
TRBV4-2,TRBJ1-2,ASTQGLGYGYT
TRBV5-4,TRBJ1-1,ASSFGGYMNTEAF
TRBV6-5,TRBJ2-2,ASSYDFWNTGELF
TRBV11-3,TRBJ2-7,ASSREDPDRMGEQY
TRBV29-1,TRBJ1-2,SVTGLTSGYT
TRBV14,TRBJ1-3,ASSQELIAGGGNTIY
TRBV20-1,TRBJ1-1,SAFKSAEAF
TRBV5-1,NA,ASGPGQGSAYEQY
TRBV6-5,TRBJ1-1,ASSEEAWGGEAF
TRBV6-5,TRBJ1-6,ASRSRTLNSPLH